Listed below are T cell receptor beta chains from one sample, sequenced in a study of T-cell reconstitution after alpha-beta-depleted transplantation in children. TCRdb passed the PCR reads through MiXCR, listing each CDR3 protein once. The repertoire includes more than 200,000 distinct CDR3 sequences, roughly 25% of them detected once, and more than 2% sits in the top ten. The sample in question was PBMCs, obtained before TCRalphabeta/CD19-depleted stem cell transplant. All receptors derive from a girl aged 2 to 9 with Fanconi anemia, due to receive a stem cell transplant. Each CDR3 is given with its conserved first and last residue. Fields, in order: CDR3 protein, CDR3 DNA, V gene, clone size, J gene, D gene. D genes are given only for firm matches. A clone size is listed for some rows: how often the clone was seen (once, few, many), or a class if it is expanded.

CDR3 protein: CASSWEPGPYEQYF; CDR3 DNA: TGCGCCAGCAGCTGGGAACCAGGCCCCTACGAGCAGTACTTC; V gene: TRBV5-1; clone size: -; J gene: TRBJ2-7; D gene: -
CDR3 protein: CSALSGALYNEQFF; CDR3 DNA: TGCAGTGCTTTAAGCGGAGCACTTTACAATGAGCAGTTCTTC; V gene: TRBV20-1; clone size: many; J gene: TRBJ2-1; D gene: -
CDR3 protein: CSVQVRDGKISGANVLTF; CDR3 DNA: TGCAGCGTACAGGTACGGGACGGAAAAATCTCTGGGGCCAACGTCCTGACTTTC; V gene: TRBV29-1; clone size: -; J gene: TRBJ2-6; D gene: -
CDR3 protein: CASRPYSNGDTQYF; CDR3 DNA: TGTGCCAGCAGACCCTACTCTAATGGGGATACGCAGTATTTT; V gene: TRBV28; clone size: few; J gene: TRBJ2-3; D gene: -
CDR3 protein: CASSNRVGVETQYF; CDR3 DNA: TGTGCCAGCAGCAACAGGGTGGGTGTAGAGACCCAGTACTTC; V gene: TRBV27; clone size: -; J gene: TRBJ2-5; D gene: -
CDR3 protein: CASSFNPKREWVYEQYF; CDR3 DNA: TGTGCCAGCAGCTTTAATCCCAAGCGGGAGTGGGTATACGAGCAGTACTTC; V gene: TRBV5-6; clone size: -; J gene: TRBJ2-7; D gene: TRBD2
CDR3 protein: CSVEDGTQYF; CDR3 DNA: TGCAGCGTTGAAGACGGTACGCAGTATTTT; V gene: TRBV29-1; clone size: many; J gene: TRBJ2-3; D gene: -
CDR3 protein: CASSLASGLAGYTQYF; CDR3 DNA: TGTGCCAGCAGCTTAGCATCCGGACTAGCGGGATATACGCAGTATTTT; V gene: TRBV7-4; clone size: -; J gene: TRBJ2-3; D gene: TRBD2
CDR3 protein: CASSQVAGGVNEQFF; CDR3 DNA: TGTGCCAGCAGTCAAGTAGCGGGAGGTGTTAATGAGCAGTTCTTC; V gene: TRBV6-1; clone size: many; J gene: TRBJ2-1; D gene: TRBD2
CDR3 protein: CASSQGAQGVVDEQYF; CDR3 DNA: TGTGCCAGCAGCCAAGGGGCACAGGGGGTTGTAGACGAGCAGTACTTC; V gene: TRBV4-2; clone size: few; J gene: TRBJ2-7; D gene: TRBD1
CDR3 protein: CASSEGFEQYF; CDR3 DNA: TGCGCCAGCAGCGAGGGATTCGAGCAGTACTTC; V gene: TRBV5-1; clone size: -; J gene: TRBJ2-7; D gene: -
CDR3 protein: CASSLEGLSSYEQYF; CDR3 DNA: TGCGCCAGCAGCTTGGAAGGTTTGAGCTCCTACGAGCAGTACTTC; V gene: TRBV5-1; clone size: many; J gene: TRBJ2-7; D gene: -
CDR3 protein: CAISESGSYNEQFF; CDR3 DNA: TGTGCCATCAGTGAGTCGGGATCTTACAATGAGCAGTTCTTC; V gene: TRBV10-3; clone size: few; J gene: TRBJ2-1; D gene: -
CDR3 protein: CSASVLAGGGEQYF; CDR3 DNA: TGCAGCGCATCTGTCCTAGCGGGAGGAGGCGAGCAGTACTTC; V gene: TRBV29-1; clone size: many; J gene: TRBJ2-7; D gene: TRBD2
CDR3 protein: CASSQGILAGVANEQFF; CDR3 DNA: TGCGCCAGCAGCCAAGGTATACTAGCGGGAGTCGCAAATGAGCAGTTCTTC; V gene: TRBV4-1; clone size: -; J gene: TRBJ2-1; D gene: TRBD2
CDR3 protein: CSSLNRVNSPLHF; CDR3 DNA: TGCAGCAGTCTGAACAGGGTTAATTCACCCCTCCACTTT; V gene: TRBV29-1; clone size: few; J gene: TRBJ1-6; D gene: -
CDR3 protein: CASSVGLAGATYYEQYF; CDR3 DNA: TGTGCCAGCAGTGTTGGACTAGCGGGGGCCACATATTACGAGCAGTACTTC; V gene: TRBV25-1; clone size: few; J gene: TRBJ2-7; D gene: TRBD2
CDR3 protein: CASSPPREPYEQYF; CDR3 DNA: TGTGCCAGCTCACCACCGAGGGAACCCTACGAGCAGTACTTC; V gene: TRBV18; clone size: -; J gene: TRBJ2-7; D gene: -
CDR3 protein: CAISPIPGQGFSYEQYF; CDR3 DNA: TGTGCCATCAGCCCGATCCCGGGACAGGGTTTCTCCTACGAGCAGTACTTC; V gene: TRBV10-3; clone size: many; J gene: TRBJ2-7; D gene: TRBD1
CDR3 protein: CASSLEAGEEEQYF; CDR3 DNA: TGTGCCAGCAGCTTAGAAGCGGGGGAGGAGGAGCAGTACTTC; V gene: TRBV7-9; clone size: -; J gene: TRBJ2-7; D gene: TRBD2
CDR3 protein: CASSLAPRRNTEAFF; CDR3 DNA: TGTGCCAGCAGCTTAGCGCCGAGAAGGAACACTGAAGCTTTCTTT; V gene: TRBV7-2; clone size: -; J gene: TRBJ1-1; D gene: -
CDR3 protein: CSVAGGGQGYTF; CDR3 DNA: TGCAGCGTCGCAGGGGGGGGCCAGGGCTACACCTTC; V gene: TRBV29-1; clone size: few; J gene: TRBJ1-2; D gene: TRBD1
CDR3 protein: CASSVNPIRAGGPLSTDTQYF; CDR3 DNA: TGTGCCAGCAGCGTAAACCCTATCAGAGCGGGAGGGCCTTTAAGCACAGATACGCAGTATTTT; V gene: TRBV9; clone size: -; J gene: TRBJ2-3; D gene: TRBD2
CDR3 protein: CASSLGQGATEAFF; CDR3 DNA: TGCGCCAGCAGCTTGGGACAGGGGGCCACTGAAGCTTTCTTT; V gene: TRBV5-1; clone size: many; J gene: TRBJ1-1; D gene: TRBD1
CDR3 protein: CSARWRSTDTQYF; CDR3 DNA: TGCAGTGCTAGGTGGCGGAGCACAGATACGCAGTATTTT; V gene: TRBV20-1; clone size: -; J gene: TRBJ2-3; D gene: -
CDR3 protein: CAPNLRDPPNYEQYF; CDR3 DNA: TGTGCCCCGAACCTCCGGGACCCTCCAAACTACGAGCAGTACTTC; V gene: TRBV7-2; clone size: few; J gene: TRBJ2-7; D gene: -
CDR3 protein: CSVEVRRRRAYEQYF; CDR3 DNA: TGCAGCGTTGAAGTTCGGCGACGCAGGGCCTACGAGCAGTACTTC; V gene: TRBV29-1; clone size: -; J gene: TRBJ2-7; D gene: -
CDR3 protein: CASSLTGSMETQYF; CDR3 DNA: TGCGCCAGCAGCTTGACAGGGTCGATGGAGACCCAGTACTTC; V gene: TRBV5-1; clone size: -; J gene: TRBJ2-5; D gene: -
CDR3 protein: CASSFWPSSGANVLTF; CDR3 DNA: TGTGCCAGCAGCTTCTGGCCAAGCTCTGGGGCCAACGTCCTGACTTTC; V gene: TRBV7-9; clone size: many; J gene: TRBJ2-6; D gene: -
CDR3 protein: CSASGGGSDTQYF; CDR3 DNA: TGCAGTGCTAGCGGGGGCGGGTCAGATACGCAGTATTTT; V gene: TRBV20-1; clone size: many; J gene: TRBJ2-3; D gene: -
CDR3 protein: CASSNRGRNEQFF; CDR3 DNA: TGTGCCAGCAGTAACCGGGGGCGCAATGAGCAGTTCTTC; V gene: TRBV7-6; clone size: few; J gene: TRBJ2-1; D gene: -
CDR3 protein: CSVVGGLSYEQYF; CDR3 DNA: TGCAGCGTTGTGGGTGGGCTCAGCTACGAGCAGTACTTC; V gene: TRBV29-1; clone size: many; J gene: TRBJ2-7; D gene: -
CDR3 protein: CASSSGTGNTDTQYF; CDR3 DNA: TGCGCCAGCAGCTCCGGGACAGGGAACACAGATACGCAGTATTTT; V gene: TRBV5-1; clone size: -; J gene: TRBJ2-3; D gene: TRBD1
CDR3 protein: CASSPRDSVDSPLHF; CDR3 DNA: TGTGCCAGCAGCCCGCGAGACAGTGTCGATTCACCCCTCCACTTT; V gene: TRBV4-2; clone size: -; J gene: TRBJ1-6; D gene: -
CDR3 protein: CATSRGYSPLHF; CDR3 DNA: TGTGCCACCAGCAGGGGTTATTCACCCCTCCACTTT; V gene: TRBV15; clone size: many; J gene: TRBJ1-6; D gene: -
CDR3 protein: CASSFLRSPDNEQFF; CDR3 DNA: TGTGCCAGCAGTTTCCTCAGGTCACCGGACAATGAGCAGTTCTTC; V gene: TRBV27; clone size: many; J gene: TRBJ2-1; D gene: -
CDR3 protein: CASGLRLAGAEEQFF; CDR3 DNA: TGTGCTAGTGGTTTACGACTAGCGGGGGCGGAGGAGCAGTTCTTC; V gene: TRBV12-5; clone size: few; J gene: TRBJ2-1; D gene: TRBD2
CDR3 protein: CSAQRLAGGEETQYF; CDR3 DNA: TGCAGCGCCCAAAGACTAGCGGGGGGGGAAGAGACCCAGTACTTC; V gene: TRBV29-1; clone size: -; J gene: TRBJ2-5; D gene: TRBD2
CDR3 protein: CSARVGEEGTDTQYF; CDR3 DNA: TGCAGTGCTAGGGTAGGGGAAGAGGGCACAGATACGCAGTATTTT; V gene: TRBV20-1; clone size: -; J gene: TRBJ2-3; D gene: -